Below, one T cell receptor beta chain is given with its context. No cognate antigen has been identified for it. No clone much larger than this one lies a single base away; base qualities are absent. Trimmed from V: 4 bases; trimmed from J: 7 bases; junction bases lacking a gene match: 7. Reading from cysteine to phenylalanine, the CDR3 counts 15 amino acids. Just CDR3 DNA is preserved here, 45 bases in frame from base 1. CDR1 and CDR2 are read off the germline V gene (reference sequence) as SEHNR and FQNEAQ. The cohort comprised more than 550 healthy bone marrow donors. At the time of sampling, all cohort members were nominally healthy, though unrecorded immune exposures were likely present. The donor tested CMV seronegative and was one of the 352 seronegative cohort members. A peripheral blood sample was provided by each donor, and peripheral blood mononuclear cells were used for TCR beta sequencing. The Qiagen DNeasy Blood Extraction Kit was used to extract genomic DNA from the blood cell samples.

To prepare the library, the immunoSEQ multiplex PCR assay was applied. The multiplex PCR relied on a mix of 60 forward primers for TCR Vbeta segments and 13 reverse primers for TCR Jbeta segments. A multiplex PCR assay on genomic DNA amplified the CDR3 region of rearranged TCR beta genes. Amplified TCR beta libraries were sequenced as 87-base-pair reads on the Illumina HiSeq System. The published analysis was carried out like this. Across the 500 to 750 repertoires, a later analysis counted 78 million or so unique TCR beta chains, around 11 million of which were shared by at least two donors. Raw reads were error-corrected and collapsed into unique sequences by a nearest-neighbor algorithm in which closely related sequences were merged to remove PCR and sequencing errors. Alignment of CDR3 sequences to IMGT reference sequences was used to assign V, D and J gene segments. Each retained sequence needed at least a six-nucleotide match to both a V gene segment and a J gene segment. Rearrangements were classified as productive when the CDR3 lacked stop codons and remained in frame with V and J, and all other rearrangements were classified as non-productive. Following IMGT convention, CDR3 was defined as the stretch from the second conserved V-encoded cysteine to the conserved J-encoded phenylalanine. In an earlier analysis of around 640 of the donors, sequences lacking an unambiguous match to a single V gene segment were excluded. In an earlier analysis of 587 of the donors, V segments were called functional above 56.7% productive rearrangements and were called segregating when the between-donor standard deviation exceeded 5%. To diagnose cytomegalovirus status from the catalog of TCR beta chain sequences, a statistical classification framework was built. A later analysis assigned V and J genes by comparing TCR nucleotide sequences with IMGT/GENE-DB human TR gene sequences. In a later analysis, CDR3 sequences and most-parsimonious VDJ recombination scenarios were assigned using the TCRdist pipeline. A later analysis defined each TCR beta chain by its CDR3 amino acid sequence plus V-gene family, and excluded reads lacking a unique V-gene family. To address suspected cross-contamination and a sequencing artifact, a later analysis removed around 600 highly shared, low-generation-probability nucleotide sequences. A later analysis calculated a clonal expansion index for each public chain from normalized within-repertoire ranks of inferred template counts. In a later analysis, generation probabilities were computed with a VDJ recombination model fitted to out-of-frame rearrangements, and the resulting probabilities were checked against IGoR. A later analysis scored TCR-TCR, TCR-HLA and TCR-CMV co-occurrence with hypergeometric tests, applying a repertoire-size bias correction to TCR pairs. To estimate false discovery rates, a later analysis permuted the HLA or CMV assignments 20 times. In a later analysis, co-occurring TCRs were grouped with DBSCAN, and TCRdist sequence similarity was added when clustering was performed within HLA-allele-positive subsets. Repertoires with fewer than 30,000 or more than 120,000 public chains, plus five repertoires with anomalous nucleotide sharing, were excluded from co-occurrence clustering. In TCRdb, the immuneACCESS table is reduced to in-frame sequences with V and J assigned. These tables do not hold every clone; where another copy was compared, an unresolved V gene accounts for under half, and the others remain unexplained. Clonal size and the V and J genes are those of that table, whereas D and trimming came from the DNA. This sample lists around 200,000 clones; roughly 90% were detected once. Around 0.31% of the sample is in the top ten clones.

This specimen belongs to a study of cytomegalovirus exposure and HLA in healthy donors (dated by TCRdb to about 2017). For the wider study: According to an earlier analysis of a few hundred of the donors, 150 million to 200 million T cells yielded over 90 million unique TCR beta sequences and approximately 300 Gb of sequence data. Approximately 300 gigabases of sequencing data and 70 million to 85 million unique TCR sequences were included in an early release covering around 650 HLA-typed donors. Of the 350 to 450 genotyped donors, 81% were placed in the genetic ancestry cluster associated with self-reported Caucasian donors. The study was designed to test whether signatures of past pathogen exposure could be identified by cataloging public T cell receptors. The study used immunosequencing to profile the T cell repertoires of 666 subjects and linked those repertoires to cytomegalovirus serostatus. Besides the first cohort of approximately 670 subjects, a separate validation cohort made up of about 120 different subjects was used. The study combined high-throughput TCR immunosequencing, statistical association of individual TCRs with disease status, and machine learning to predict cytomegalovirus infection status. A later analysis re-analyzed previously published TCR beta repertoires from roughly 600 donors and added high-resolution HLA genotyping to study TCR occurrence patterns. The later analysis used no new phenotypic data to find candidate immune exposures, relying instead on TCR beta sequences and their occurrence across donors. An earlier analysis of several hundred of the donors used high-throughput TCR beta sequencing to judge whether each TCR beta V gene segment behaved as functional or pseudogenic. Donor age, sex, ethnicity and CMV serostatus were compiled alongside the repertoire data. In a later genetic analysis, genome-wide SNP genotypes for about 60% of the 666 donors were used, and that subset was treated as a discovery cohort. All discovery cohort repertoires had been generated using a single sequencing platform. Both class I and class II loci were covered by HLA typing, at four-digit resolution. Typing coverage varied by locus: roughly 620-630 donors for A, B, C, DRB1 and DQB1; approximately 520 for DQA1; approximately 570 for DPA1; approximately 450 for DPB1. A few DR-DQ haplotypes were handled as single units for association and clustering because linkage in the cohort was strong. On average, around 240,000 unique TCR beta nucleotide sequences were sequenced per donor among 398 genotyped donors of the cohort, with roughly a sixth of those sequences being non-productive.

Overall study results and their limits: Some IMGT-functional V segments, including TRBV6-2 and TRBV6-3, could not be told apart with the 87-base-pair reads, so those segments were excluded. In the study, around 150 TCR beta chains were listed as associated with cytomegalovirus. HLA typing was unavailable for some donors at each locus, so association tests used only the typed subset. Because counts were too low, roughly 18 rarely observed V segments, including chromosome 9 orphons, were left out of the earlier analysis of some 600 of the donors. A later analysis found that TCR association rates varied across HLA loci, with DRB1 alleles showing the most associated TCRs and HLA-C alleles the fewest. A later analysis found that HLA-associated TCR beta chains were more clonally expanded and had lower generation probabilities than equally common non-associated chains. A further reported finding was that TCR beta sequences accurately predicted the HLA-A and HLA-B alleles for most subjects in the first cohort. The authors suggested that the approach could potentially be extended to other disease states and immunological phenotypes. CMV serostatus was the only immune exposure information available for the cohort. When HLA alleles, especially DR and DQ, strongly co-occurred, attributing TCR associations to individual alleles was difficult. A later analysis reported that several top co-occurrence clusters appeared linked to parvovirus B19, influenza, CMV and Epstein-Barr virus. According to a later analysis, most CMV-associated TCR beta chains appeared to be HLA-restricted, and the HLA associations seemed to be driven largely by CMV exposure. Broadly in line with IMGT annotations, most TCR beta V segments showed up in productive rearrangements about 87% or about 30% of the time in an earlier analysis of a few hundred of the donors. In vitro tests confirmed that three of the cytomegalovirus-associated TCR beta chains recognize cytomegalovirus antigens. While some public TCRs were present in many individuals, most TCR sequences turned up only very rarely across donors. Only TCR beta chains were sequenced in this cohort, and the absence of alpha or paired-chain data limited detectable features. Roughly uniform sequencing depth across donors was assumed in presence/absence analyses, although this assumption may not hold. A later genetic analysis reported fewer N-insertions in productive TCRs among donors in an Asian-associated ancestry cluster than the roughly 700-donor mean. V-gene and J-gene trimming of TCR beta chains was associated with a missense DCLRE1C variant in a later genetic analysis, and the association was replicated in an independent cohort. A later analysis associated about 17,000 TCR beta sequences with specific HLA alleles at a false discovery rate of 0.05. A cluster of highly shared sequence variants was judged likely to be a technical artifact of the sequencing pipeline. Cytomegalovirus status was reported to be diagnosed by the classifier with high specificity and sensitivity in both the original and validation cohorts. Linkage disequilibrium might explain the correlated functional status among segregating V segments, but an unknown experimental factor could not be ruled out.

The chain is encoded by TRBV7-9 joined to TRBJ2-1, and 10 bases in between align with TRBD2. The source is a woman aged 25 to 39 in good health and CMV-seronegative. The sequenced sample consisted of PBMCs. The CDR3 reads CASSSVTSGLNEQFF. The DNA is TGTGCCAGCAGCTCTGTGACTAGCGGGTTGAATGAGCAGTTCTTC.